These 26 T cell receptor beta chains were sequenced from one sample in a study of long-term antiretroviral therapy in people with HIV (dated by TCRdb to between 2022 and 2023). Sequencing of the TRB variable region was done with the immunoSEQ hsTCRB v3.0 assay at survey level resolution. Imported from immuneACCESS, the table was reduced by TCRdb to in-frame sequences with V and J called. These copies leave out some clones; in studies compared against another copy, an unresolved V gene accounts for under half, and the cause of the remainder is not known. The sample table holds tens of thousands of clones, of which 85% to 95% were seen once. Roughly 2.5% of the sample is in the top ten clones. Sequenced here: unsorted PBMCs, sampled about 7.2 years after starting antiretroviral therapy. These receptors all come from a man aged 50 or older with HIV.

The J gene is TRBJ1-2, the V gene TRBV20-1; possibly TRBD1 for D (5 bases). The germline V and J ends were trimmed by 3 bases and 4 bases, with 6 bases remaining between them. The germline CDR1 and CDR2 sequences are DFQATT and SNEGSKA (reference sequence). The CDR3 length is 11 residues. CDR3 coding DNA: TGCAGTGCTAGGGGGGTCTATGGCTACACCTTC. Encoded protein: CSARGVYGYTF.

CDR3 sequence: CAWSVSQNTEAFF. The CDR3 DNA reads as TGTGCCTGGAGTGTATCGCAGAACACTGAAGCTTTCTTT. The V gene is TRBV30, the J gene TRBJ1-1; D gene unclear. V lost 0 bases, J lost 1 base, and 6 bases lay in between. This CDR3 is built from 13 residues. Germline CDR1 and CDR2: GTSNPN and SVGIG (reference sequence).

The rearrangement links TRBV19 to TRBJ1-3; possible D gene TRBD1, 5 bases. The germline V gene has CDR1 LNHDA and CDR2 SQIVND (reference sequence). The V end was cut by 5 bases, the J end by 0 bases, with 11 bases between. The CDR3 loop spans 15 amino acids. CDR3 amino acids: CASSAGRSSGNTIYF. The CDR3 DNA follows: TGTGCCAGTAGTGCAGGGAGGAGCTCTGGAAACACCATATATTTT.

The J gene is TRBJ2-7, the V gene TRBV14; unclear D gene. The CDR3 contains 13 residues. The germline V and J ends were trimmed by 1 base and 5 bases, with 9 bases remaining between them. Looked up from germline, CDR1 is SGHDN and CDR2 is FVKESK. The CDR3 coding sequence is TGTGCCAGCAGCCAAGTCGGATTCCACGAGCAGTACTTC. Protein sequence: CASSQVGFHEQYF. Full variable domain (rest looked up from reference TRBV14 and TRBJ2-7): EAGVTQFPSHSVIEKGQTVTLRCDPISGHDNLYWYRRVMGKEIKFLLHFVKESKQDESGMPNNRFLAERTGGTYSTLKVQPAELEDSGVYFCASSQVGFHEQYFGPGTRLTVT.

This chain joins TRBV4-2 and TRBJ1-3; D gene unclear. Trimming took 0 bases from V and 0 from J, leaving 9 bases between them. The CDR3 has 16 amino acids. Germline CDR1 and CDR2: LGHNA and YNFKEQ. The CDR3 is CASSQEGSDSGNTIYF. CDR3 coding DNA: TGTGCCAGCAGCCAAGAAGGGTCCGACTCTGGAAACACCATATATTTT.

The V call is TRBV9, the J call TRBJ2-3; TRBD2 aligns across 9 bases. From germline, CDR1 is SGDLS and CDR2 YYNGEE. V was clipped by 0 bases and J by 7 bases; unmatched bases: 6. The CDR3 has 15 residues. The DNA for the CDR3 is TGTGCCAGCAGCGTAGGAATAGCGGGGGAGAATACGCAGTATTTT. It specifies CASSVGIAGENTQYF.

The rearrangement joins TRBV18 to TRBJ2-5, with D perhaps given as TRBD1 or TRBD2 (5 bases each). The CDR3 runs to 12 residues. V lost 4 bases and J lost 5, with 8 bases in between. Germline CDR1 KGHSH, CDR2 LQKENI. In DNA, the CDR3 is TGTGCCAGCTCACGGGGGAGCGAGACCCAGTACTTC. As protein: CASSRGSETQYF. Combining the CDR3 with reference TRBV18 and TRBJ2-5 gives the whole variable domain NAGVMQNPRHLVRRRGQEARLRCSPMKGHSHVYWYRQLPEEGLKFMVYLQKENIIDESGMPKERFSAEFPKEGPSILRIQQVVRGDSAAYFCASSRGSETQYFGPGTRLLVL.

The chain is built from TRBV29-1 and TRBJ2-5; D possibly corresponds to TRBD2 (5 bases). Germline CDR1 is SQVTM and CDR2 is ANQGSEA. This CDR3 comprises 12 residues. V was shortened by 4 bases and J by 1 base, with 7 bases between the two germline ends. The CDR3: CSVGEPQETQYF. DNA for the CDR3: TGCAGCGTTGGGGAGCCCCAAGAGACCCAGTACTTC.

This chain connects TRBV19 to TRBJ2-4; TRBD1 might be the D (6 bases). The germline CDR1 and CDR2 sequences are LNHDA and SQIVND (reference sequence). The CDR3 runs to 15 residues. V lost 1 base to trimming and J lost 6 bases, with 13 bases between them. The CDR3 DNA follows: TGTGCCAGTAGTATAGTCACAGGGTGGGGAAACATTCAGTACTTC. It is translated as CASSIVTGWGNIQYF.

The CDR3 nucleotides read TGTGCCAGCAGCCGGGGGGGCCATGGCTACACCTTC. Translation: CASSRGGHGYTF. This rearrangement joins TRBV7-9 to TRBJ1-2, with D possibly TRBD1 on 6 matching bases. The CDR3 is made up of 12 amino acids. CDR1 and CDR2 from the germline V gene are SEHNR and FQNEAQ (reference sequence). Deletions cut 5 bases from V and 6 bases from J, with 10 bases between.

The genes are TRBV2 and TRBJ2-7, with 9 nucleotides matching TRBD1. CDR1 is SNHLY, CDR2 FYNNEI, per germline. CDR3 size: 16 residues. The ends lost 6 bases at V and 0 bases at J; junction bases unmatched: 9. This CDR3 reads CASRGFGQGSSYEQYF. CDR3 coding DNA: TGTGCCAGCAGGGGCTTTGGACAGGGGTCCTCCTACGAGCAGTACTTC.

The rearrangement links TRBV18 to TRBJ2-3; D perhaps matches TRBD1 (6 bases). The CDR3 has 15 residues. Trimming removed 4 bases from V and 2 bases from J, with 13 bases in between. CDR1 and CDR2 from the germline V gene are KGHSH and LQKENI. CDR3 amino acids: CASSLGHTPTDTQYF. CDR3 in DNA: TGTGCCAGCTCACTGGGACATACCCCCACAGATACGCAGTATTTT.

The chain links TRBV15 to TRBJ2-7, with TRBD1 matching over 7 bases. V trimming: 3 bases; J trimming: 3 bases; junction bases outside the gene matches: 8. CDR3 length equals 15 residues. CDR1 is LNHNV, CDR2 YYDKDF, per germline (reference sequence). CDR3 bases: TGTGCCACCAGCAGTGACCTGGGACAGATCTACGAGCAGTACTTC. This encodes CATSSDLGQIYEQYF. The whole variable domain, filled in from reference TRBV15 and TRBJ2-7, reads DAMVIQNPRYQVTQFGKPVTLSCSQTLNHNVMYWYQQKSSQAPKLLFHYYDKDFNNEADTPDNFQSRRPNTSFCFLDIRSPGLGDTAMYLCATSSDLGQIYEQYFGPGTRLTVT.

CDR3 region: CASSRSGAYEQYF. In DNA form, the CDR3 reads TGTGCCAGCAGCCGTTCGGGGGCCTACGAGCAGTACTTC. V and J are TRBV9 and TRBJ2-7, with a weak D call TRBD2 (6 bases). In germline, CDR1 is SGDLS, CDR2 YYNGEE. Trimming took off 4 bases at V and 2 bases at J, with 10 bases between the two ends. CDR3 length equals 13 residues.

A few counts support this clone. The CDR3 reads CASSFNSGTEAFF. The CDR3 DNA is TGCGCCAGCAGCTTTAACAGCGGCACTGAAGCTTTCTTT. This chain uses TRBV5-1 with TRBJ1-1; D uncertain. The CDR3 covers 13 residues. V was clipped by 2 bases and J by 4 bases, with 9 bases between them. Germline values: CDR1 SGHRS, CDR2 YFSETQ.

This clone has only one observation. The chain couples TRBV2 to TRBJ2-2; tentatively, D is TRBD1 or TRBD2 (5 bases each). Trimming removed 6 bases from V and 4 bases from J, with 15 bases in between. This CDR3 comprises 15 residues. The germline V gene has CDR1 SNHLY and CDR2 FYNNEI. The CDR3 reads CASRGWDGFTGELFF. CDR3 DNA: TGTGCCAGCAGGGGATGGGACGGCTTCACCGGGGAGCTGTTTTTT.

V usage is TRBV7-6 and J usage is TRBJ2-3; D not resolved. CDR3 size: 14 residues. Germline V gives CDR1 SGHVS, CDR2 FNYEAQ. Trimming took 1 base from V and 3 from J, leaving 8 bases between them. The CDR3: CASSLGSRTDTQYF. DNA for the CDR3: TGTGCCAGCAGCTTAGGTAGCAGGACAGATACGCAGTATTTT.

This chain links TRBV4-3 with TRBJ1-5; no clear D. Germline V lookup: CDR1 LGHNA, CDR2 YSLEER. Trimming stripped 0 bases from V and 2 bases from J, with 11 bases between. This CDR3 has 16 residues. CDR3 amino acids: CASSQDRRARNQPQHF. CDR3 DNA: TGCGCCAGCAGCCAAGATCGAAGGGCCCGCAATCAGCCCCAGCATTTT.

J is TRBJ1-5 and V is TRBV15; D is ambiguous. Per germline, CDR1 LNHNV and CDR2 YYDKDF (reference sequence). Trimming removed 0 bases at V and 0 bases at J, with 6 bases between. The CDR3 has 15 amino acids. As DNA, the CDR3 is TGTGCCACCAGCAGAGAACGGTATAGCAATCAGCCCCAGCATTTT. Its protein is CATSRERYSNQPQHF.

This chain links TRBV5-1 with TRBJ1-2; possible D gene TRBD1, 6 bases. The CDR3 spans 13 residues. V lost 4 bases to trimming and J lost 8 bases, with 15 bases between them. The germline CDR1 and CDR2 sequences are SGHRS and YFSETQ. The CDR3 is CASSGRGTGGYTF. The CDR3 nucleotides are TGCGCCAGCAGCGGCAGGGGAACTGGGGGCTACACCTTC.

The chain employs TRBV6-1 and TRBJ1-2; tentatively, D is TRBD1 (6 bases). Per germline, CDR1 MNHNS and CDR2 SASEGT. V was shortened by 4 bases and J by 7 bases, with 13 bases between the two germline ends. This CDR3 spans 13 amino acids. CDR3 in amino acids: CASSARGGGGYTF. Here the CDR3 DNA reads TGTGCCAGCAGTGCCAGGGGAGGGGGTGGCTACACCTTC.

The chain couples TRBV18 to TRBJ1-5; TRBD1 matches 10 bases. The V segment lost 3 bases and the J segment 7 bases; nucleotides outside the gene matches: 9. The CDR3 totals 16 residues. Germline V gene lookup returns CDR1 KGHSH and CDR2 LQKENI. The CDR3 coding sequence is TGTGCCAGCTCACCTAAGGGGACAGGGGTAGACCAGCCCCAGCATTTT. Its translation: CASSPKGTGVDQPQHF.

The chain couples TRBV5-1 to TRBJ2-2; D ambiguous. The CDR3 totals 15 residues. The germline gives CDR1 SGHRS, CDR2 YFSETQ. Trimming cost V 6 bases and J 5 bases, with 17 bases left between them. CDR3 sequence reads: CASTAAGPRTGELFF. CDR3 nucleotide sequence: TGCGCCAGCACCGCGGCCGGGCCTCGGACCGGGGAGCTGTTTTTT.

The chain is built from TRBV6-6 and TRBJ2-7, with a weak D call TRBD1 (6 bases). The germline gives CDR1 MNHNY, CDR2 SVGAGI (reference sequence). Trimming left V 5 bases short and J 2 bases short, with 10 bases between. CDR3 length equals 13 residues. The CDR3 nucleotides are TGTGCCAGCAGTATTGGACAGCCCTACGAGCAGTACTTC. It translates to CASSIGQPYEQYF.

The rearrangement links TRBV2 to TRBJ1-2, with D maybe TRBD1 (6 bases). Per the germline V gene, CDR1 is SNHLY and CDR2 is FYNNEI. V was clipped by 5 bases and J by 4 bases, with 14 bases between them. CDR3 length: 14 amino acids. DNA of the CDR3: TGTGCCAGCAGTCCCCAGGGGACGAGCTATGGCTACACCTTC. It encodes CASSPQGTSYGYTF.

This chain joins TRBV7-2 and TRBJ1-6; D not certain. Trimming pared 4 bases from V and 7 bases from J, leaving 14 bases between. This CDR3 region has 15 residues. Germline V gives CDR1 SGHTA, CDR2 FQGNSA. CDR3 residues: CASSSLDARNSPLHF. For the CDR3, the DNA is TGTGCCAGCAGCTCATTGGACGCACGCAATTCACCCCTCCACTTT.